Listed below are T cell receptor beta chains from one sample, sequenced in a study of Ad26.COV2.S vaccination and SARS-CoV-2 variants. Using immunoSEQ multiplex PCR, the repertoire was profiled, and TCRdb retains in-frame clones only, with some absent. The profile shows around 370,000 clones, 80% to 90% of them singletons. Sequencing was performed on peripheral blood, taken in a trial of Ad26.COV2.S vaccine versus placebo. Receptors originate from a person between 18 and 60 years old who received the Ad26.COV2.S COVID-19 vaccine or a placebo. Each CDR3 is given without its conserved first and last residue. D genes are given only for firm matches. Not every row has a clone size; where given, it reads once, few, many or a size class.

D gene	clone size	J gene	V gene	CDR3 protein
TRBD1	-	TRBJ1-5	TRBV2	ASSEGRGPSQPQH
-	-	TRBJ1-3	TRBV6-2/TRBV6-3	ASSKQGFLSGNTIY
TRBD2	once	TRBJ2-7	TRBV7-8	ASSSRTSRSDEQY
TRBD2	-	TRBJ2-7	TRBV5-4	ASSLALAGGTYEQY
-	few	TRBJ1-5	TRBV2	ASRRSSGTSNQPQH
TRBD2	-	TRBJ2-1	TRBV2	ASSPPGLAGGPGNEQF
-	-	TRBJ2-6	TRBV5-1	ASWGLSSGANVLT
TRBD1	few	TRBJ2-7	TRBV29-1	SVEGTGDEQY
-	-	TRBJ2-6	TRBV19	ASTQPKGSRGANVLT
-	-	TRBJ2-3	TRBV6-2/TRBV6-3	ASSLIDTDTQY
-	-	TRBJ1-4	TRBV29-1	SVEGRLNEKLF
-	-	TRBJ1-5	TRBV10-3	AISESTGPQH
-	-	TRBJ1-1	TRBV12-3/TRBV12-4	ASTYYKSVEAF
-	-	TRBJ2-7	TRBV9	ASSVTSRDYEQY
-	-	TRBJ2-5	TRBV4-1	ASSQVVEIGYGQQETQY
-	-	TRBJ2-4	TRBV13	ASSGSLAKNIQY
-	-	TRBJ2-7	TRBV10-3	AISPTQGSYEQY
TRBD1	-	TRBJ1-2	TRBV6-5	ASRGTGGWAT
TRBD2	-	TRBJ2-1	TRBV5-1	ASSLGSGGAAEQF
-	-	TRBJ1-4	TRBV4-1	ASSPAEEKLF
TRBD2	-	TRBJ2-1	TRBV5-6	ASSTLTSGRDNEQF
-	-	TRBJ1-5	TRBV21-1	ASSTPLRVSRGNQPQH
TRBD2	-	TRBJ2-5	TRBV3-1/TRBV3-2	ASSPGGTSGPLETQY
TRBD2	few	TRBJ2-2	TRBV14	ASSRTSGRMLDTGELF
-	once	TRBJ1-5	TRBV19	ATSAGGGGNQPQH
-	few	TRBJ2-3	TRBV5-1	ASSPVFTDTQY
TRBD1	few	TRBJ1-6	TRBV19	ASSIGSAGGSPLH
-	-	TRBJ1-1	TRBV10-2	AIKTWGTEAF
-	-	TRBJ2-7	TRBV6-6	ASSYGKTTYEQY
-	-	TRBJ1-1	TRBV29-1	SVRRGGDTEAF
-	-	TRBJ2-7	TRBV6-1	ASSEMVSSYEQY
TRBD2	-	TRBJ2-1	TRBV4-2	ASSQDLWTSGYNEQF
-	-	TRBJ2-1	TRBV10-1	ASSEGRVNEQF
TRBD1	many	TRBJ1-1	TRBV28	ASRVQGGNTEAF
TRBD2	-	TRBJ2-7	TRBV27	ASSSPTSGLSYEQY
-	-	TRBJ2-7	TRBV5-8	ASIPRREEHSYEQY
TRBD2	-	TRBJ2-1	TRBV5-1	ASSLSLAGGPGWNEQF
TRBD1	few	TRBJ1-5	TRBV12-3/TRBV12-4	ASSRTGAQPQH
-	-	TRBJ2-3	TRBV5-4	ASSFTGTDTQY
TRBD2	-	TRBJ2-7	TRBV11-2	ASSPLMTSGPSYEQY
-	-	TRBJ2-1	TRBV11-2	ASSLDVLEPLKYNEQF
TRBD2	-	TRBJ2-1	TRBV18	ASSPVAGGPPNEQF
-	-	TRBJ2-6	TRBV11-2	ASSLGASAGANVLT
TRBD1	-	TRBJ1-2	TRBV28	ASSLRGGSGGYT
TRBD1	-	TRBJ2-7	TRBV27	ASSLGQGDFEEQY
-	-	TRBJ2-7	TRBV30	ACNGAYEQY
TRBD2	-	TRBJ2-4	TRBV28	ASSLPLAGEGKNIQY
-	-	TRBJ2-3	TRBV7-8	ASSVPRTQGWGRADTQY
-	-	TRBJ2-7	TRBV19	ASRRTVGAYEQY
-	-	TRBJ2-3	TRBV7-8	ASSPPWREFTDTQY
-	-	TRBJ2-5	TRBV3-1/TRBV3-2	ASRSVLGGAGETQY